This T cell receptor (beta chain) was captured by sequencing in a study of cytomegalovirus exposure and HLA in healthy donors. Study-level findings and limits: Solely CMV serostatus was available to characterize immune exposure.

On this clone: Its antigen remains unknown.

This PCR relied on a set of 60 Vbeta primers and 13 Jbeta primers. Libraries were prepared by immunoSEQ multiplex PCR; TCRdb keeps only in-frame clonotypes and omits some of them. Of 150,000 to 200,000 clones in the sample, about four fifths were seen once. Specimen: PBMCs. This TCR came from a girl aged 10-17 years in good health and CMV-seropositive.

CDR3: CASSPATQLGDRVRDEQFF. The CDR3 DNA reads TGTGCCAGCAGCCCAGCGACTCAGTTGGGGGACAGGGTTCGCGATGAGCAGTTCTTC. The chain joins TRBV7-9 to TRBJ2-1; 9 bases align to TRBD1. The V gene end was trimmed by 5 bases and the J gene end by 8 bases; junction bases not matched to a gene: 22. The CDR3 totals 19 residues. CDR1 SEHNR and CDR2 FQNEAQ come from the germline V gene (reference sequence).